This TCR beta chain was recovered during a study of cytomegalovirus exposure and HLA in healthy donors. Study-wide context: Genetic ancestry analysis placed approximately 79% of the roughly 400 donors that were genotyped in the Caucasian-associated cluster. Study-wide findings and caveats: In vitro confirmation showed three CMV-associated chains to be CMV antigen specific. Most likely, a cluster of highly shared sequence variants arose as a sequencing artifact. Researchers reportedly found TCR beta sequences accurately predicted most subjects' HLA-A and HLA-B alleles.

It was with 60 Vbeta and 13 Jbeta primers that the PCR ran. The table came from immunoSEQ multiplex PCR; TCRdb's copy has only in-frame clones and leaves some out. The table records about 230,000 clones, more than 70% of them present only once. The CDR3 runs 13 residues. V dropped 2 bases and J dropped 1 base, with 5 bases sitting between them. Per germline, CDR1 SGHAT and CDR2 FQNNGV. About this clone: Its antigen is not identified. The same CDR3 can be traced to other DNA sequences in this sample.

The clonotype originates from a human donor in good health. Sequencing was carried out using PBMCs. The J gene is TRBJ1-1, the V gene TRBV11-2, with D unclear. CDR3 loop: CASSLRGNTEAFF. The CDR3 DNA follows: TGTGCCAGCAGCTTAAGAGGGAACACTGAAGCTTTCTTT.